These 21 T cell receptor beta chains were sequenced from one sample in a study of CD8+ T cells in alopecia areata. Treatment specified: oral pan-JAK inhibitor, 5-10 mg twice daily. The sequencing template was cDNA reverse transcribed from extracted RNA. This table comes from immunoSEQ multiplex PCR, and its TCRdb copy is limited to in-frame clones, with some not included. In the table there are about 150,000 clones, 50% to 65% of which are singletons. Source: CD8+ T cells sorted from blood, taken at week 4, from a patient treated with tofacitinib. These receptors were collected from a human donor with alopecia areata.

This clone was observed a handful of times. J is TRBJ2-1 and V is TRBV9; 10 bases are a match to TRBD2. This CDR3 region has 17 residues. V lost 0 bases, J lost 0 bases, and 3 bases stayed unmatched. Germline loops: CDR1 SGDLS, CDR2 YYNGEE. CDR3 nucleotides: TGTGCCAGCAGCGTAGCCCTAGCGGGGGACTCCTACAATGAGCAGTTCTTC. Protein sequence: CASSVALAGDSYNEQFF.

This clone has a single count. This sequence joins TRBV23-1 and TRBJ1-1; TRBD1 might be the D (6 bases). TRBV23-1 is flagged as an ORF with uncertain function. This CDR3 region has 14 residues. V was pared by 3 bases and J by 5 bases, with 13 bases between. This chain's CDR3 is CASSQGTPRTEAFF. For the CDR3, the DNA is TGCGCCAGCAGTCAGGGGACACCGAGGACTGAAGCTTTCTTT.

The V gene is TRBV7-9, the J gene TRBJ2-5, with D unresolved. The CDR3 runs 12 residues. Germline lookup yields CDR1 SEHNR and CDR2 FQNEAQ (reference sequence). V was clipped by 7 bases and J by 4 bases, with 10 bases between them. CDR3 sequence (DNA): TGTGCCAGCACCTCCCATGCAGAGACCCAGTACTTC. This encodes CASTSHAETQYF.

This clone was recorded a few times. The CDR3 region has the DNA TGTGCCAGCAGCTTGGGGTCGGGACGCCCGTACAATGAGCAGTTCTTC. It translates to CASSLGSGRPYNEQFF. This chain connects TRBV7-9 to TRBJ2-1; D assignment may be TRBD1 or TRBD2 (5 bases each). Trimming shortened V by 3 bases and J by 4 bases, and 16 bases separated the two germline ends. Germline V CDR1 and CDR2: SEHNR, FQNEAQ (reference sequence). The CDR3 is made up of 16 amino acids. Full variable domain (rest looked up from reference TRBV7-9 and TRBJ2-1): DTGVSQNPRHKITKRGQNVTFRCDPISEHNRLYWYRQTLGQGPEFLTYFQNEAQLEKSRLLSDRFSAERPKGSFSTLEIQRTEQGDSAMYLCASSLGSGRPYNEQFFGPGTRLTVL.

This clone was observed a few times. The V gene is TRBV5-4, the J gene TRBJ2-2, with D tentatively TRBD2 (5 bases). There are 15 residues in the CDR3. In germline, CDR1 is SGHNT, CDR2 YYREEE (reference sequence). Trimming left V 4 bases short and J 0 bases short, with 10 bases between. This chain's CDR3 is CASSRKAANTGELFF. The DNA for the CDR3 is TGTGCCAGCAGCCGAAAAGCGGCGAACACCGGGGAGCTGTTTTTT.

The chain links TRBV7-2 to TRBJ2-5; D may be TRBD1 (6 bases). CDR3 size: 15 residues. V was trimmed by 5 bases and J by 4 bases, leaving 17 bases between them. CDR1 and CDR2 from the germline V gene are SGHTA and FQGNSA. CDR3 sequence (DNA): TGTGCCAGCAGCCCGGGGTGGGCAGGGGTAGAGACCCAGTACTTC. Translating it yields CASSPGWAGVETQYF.

The chain combines TRBV7-2 with TRBJ2-7; D is ambiguous. V lost 5 bases, J lost 3 bases, and 17 bases lay in between. CDR3 length: 15 amino acids. Per the germline V gene, CDR1 is SGHTA and CDR2 is FQGNSA. The CDR3 spells CASSPEAQRLYEQYF. The CDR3 DNA is TGTGCCAGCAGCCCAGAGGCACAGCGACTCTACGAGCAGTACTTC.

The rearrangement uses TRBV13 and TRBJ2-3; tentatively, D is TRBD2 (7 bases). With 5 bases removed from V and 2 bases from J, the gap between germline ends came to 11 bases. Germline V gene sequence: CDR1 PRHDT, CDR2 FYEKMQ (reference sequence). The CDR3 covers 14 residues. CDR3 nucleotides: TGTGCCAGCAGCGCGGGGGCCCACACAGATACGCAGTATTTT. This translates into CASSAGAHTDTQYF.

A word on this clone: Other DNA sequences within the sample encode an identical CDR3. The chain links TRBV5-6 to TRBJ1-1; no clear D gene. The germline CDR1 and CDR2 sequences are SGHDT and YYEEEE. The CDR3 is 12 residues long. Between the trimmed V and J ends, which lost 2 bases and 5 bases, there was a span of 7 bases. The CDR3 loop reads CASSLGDTEAFF. In DNA, the CDR3 is TGTGCCAGCAGCTTAGGTGATACTGAAGCTTTCTTT.

This clone appeared a single time. J is TRBJ1-5 and V is TRBV19, with D possibly matching TRBD1 (6 bases). Germline CDR1 is LNHDA and CDR2 is SQIVND (reference sequence). Trimming shortened V by 5 bases and J by 0 bases, and 14 bases separated the two germline ends. This CDR3 has 16 amino acids. As DNA, the CDR3 is TGTGCCAGTAGTGCCCGGACAGAGTATAGCAATCAGCCCCAGCATTTT. It is translated as CASSARTEYSNQPQHF.

This clone was counted a few times. This chain joins TRBV2 and TRBJ2-3, with a possible D match to TRBD1 (6 bases). The V and J ends lost 9 bases and 2 bases respectively, with 30 bases between them. Per germline, CDR1 SNHLY and CDR2 FYNNEI. This CDR3 spans 19 amino acids. The CDR3 DNA follows: TGTGCCAGTCAAAGTCTGGCCGCCTCAGGGGCTCTACCCACAGATACGCAGTATTTT. This gives the protein CASQSLAASGALPTDTQYF.

This chain links TRBV7-9 with TRBJ2-7, with 7 bases fitting TRBD1. The V gene's germline CDR1 is SEHNR and CDR2 FQNEAQ (reference sequence). The J segment lost 0 bases and the V segment lost 3 bases, leaving 2 bases of the junction unmatched. This CDR3 has 14 residues. CDR3 sequence: CASSLDRSSYEQYF. The DNA for the CDR3 is TGTGCCAGCAGCTTGGACAGGTCCTCCTACGAGCAGTACTTC.

There are a few counts of this clone. The chain links TRBV11-2 to TRBJ2-1; D not resolved. The CDR3 sequence is 16 residues long. The V gene lost 1 base and the J gene lost 0 bases, with 10 bases spanning the gap. Germline V gene data show CDR1 as SGHAT and CDR2 as FQNNGV. As DNA, the CDR3 is TGTGCCAGCAGCTTAGGTCCGGGCAGCTCCTACAATGAGCAGTTCTTC. Its protein is CASSLGPGSSYNEQFF. Filled out from reference TRBV11-2 and TRBJ2-1, the complete variable domain reads EAGVAQSPRYKIIEKRQSVAFWCNPISGHATLYWYQQILGQGPKLLIQFQNNGVVDDSQLPKDRFSAERLKGVDSTLKIQPAKLEDSAVYLCASSLGPGSSYNEQFFGPGTRLTVL.

The rearrangement links TRBV6-5 to TRBJ1-2; maybe TRBD1 (5 bases). The CDR3 covers 14 residues. From germline, CDR1 is MNHEY and CDR2 SVGAGI. The V end lost 6 bases, the J end lost 4 bases, and 15 bases lay between the germline ends. The CDR3 bases are TGTGCCAGCAGACCCTTCGACAGCTTCTATGGCTACACCTTC. This translates into CASRPFDSFYGYTF.

The table lists this clone with a few counts. The chain couples TRBV7-3 to TRBJ1-1; 7 nucleotides line up with TRBD1. This CDR3 comprises 15 residues. Per germline, CDR1 SGHTA and CDR2 FQGTGA. The trim removed 2 bases at V and 1 base at J, leaving 4 bases unmatched. The CDR3 nucleotides read TGTGCCAGCAGCTTAGGAGGACAGGAGAACACTGAAGCTTTCTTT. Amino acid sequence: CASSLGGQENTEAFF.

The J gene is TRBJ2-2, the V gene TRBV30; 8 bases agree with TRBD1. Germline loops: CDR1 GTSNPN, CDR2 SVGIG (reference sequence). J was trimmed by 9 bases and V by 5 bases; bases with no gene match: 11. The length of the CDR3 is 14 residues. This CDR3 is CAWGDGTGGWELFF. In nucleotides, the CDR3 is TGTGCCTGGGGCGACGGGACAGGTGGCTGGGAGCTGTTTTTT.

The CDR3 here is CASSPTGRQPQHF. The CDR3 DNA is TGTGCCAGCAGTCCTACGGGGCGCCAGCCCCAGCATTTT. The rearrangement links TRBV2 to TRBJ1-5; tentatively, D is TRBD1 (5 bases). The V and J ends lost 5 bases and 7 bases respectively, with 12 bases between them. Germline CDR1 and CDR2: SNHLY and FYNNEI. This CDR3 is built from 13 residues.

The rearrangement links TRBV9 to TRBJ1-1; unclear D gene. The CDR3 length is 14 residues. Germline V CDR1 and CDR2: SGDLS, YYNGEE. V was trimmed by 1 base and J by 3 bases, leaving 10 bases between them. CDR3 sequence reads: CASSVISTDTEAFF. CDR3 sequence (DNA): TGTGCCAGCAGCGTAATAAGTACGGACACTGAAGCTTTCTTT.

The table lists this clone with a few counts. The rearrangement links TRBV6-6 to TRBJ2-3, with D unresolved. The V and J ends lost 2 bases and 1 base respectively, with 4 bases between them. The CDR3 is 13 amino acids. Germline V CDR1 and CDR2: MNHNY, SVGAGI (reference sequence). The CDR3 nucleotides are TGTGCCAGCAGTTACGGGGGCACAGATACGCAGTATTTT. Translated, it gives CASSYGGTDTQYF.

The CDR3 is CAWSQGGGTGELFF. The CDR3 DNA sequence: TGTGCCTGGAGTCAGGGAGGTGGGACCGGGGAGCTGTTTTTT. The V call is TRBV30, the J call TRBJ2-2, with D maybe TRBD2 (6 bases). The CDR3 consists of 14 residues. V lost 2 bases to trimming and J lost 5 bases, with 12 bases between them. CDR1 is GTSNPN and CDR2 is SVGIG in the germline V gene (reference sequence). Filled out from reference TRBV30 and TRBJ2-2, the complete variable domain reads SQTIHQWPATLVQPVGSPLSLECTVEGTSNPNLYWYRQAAGRGLQLLFYSVGIGQISSEVPQNLSASRPQDRQFILSSKKLLLSDSGFYLCAWSQGGGTGELFFGEGSRLTVL.

The rearrangement uses TRBV4-1 and TRBJ2-7, with D perhaps TRBD1 (5 bases). Germline lookup yields CDR1 MGHRA and CDR2 YSYEKL. V shed 4 bases and J shed 5 bases, with 15 bases lying between them. This CDR3 spans 14 amino acids. The CDR3 DNA reads TGCGCCAGCAGCCCAGAGGCAGGGCGGAACGAGCAGTACTTC. Protein product: CASSPEAGRNEQYF.